The 23 T cell receptor beta chains below were found in one sample sequenced in a study of cytomegalovirus exposure and HLA in healthy donors. Here immunoSEQ multiplex PCR was the method, and the copy in TCRdb shows in-frame clones only, minus some. This table holds 250,000 to 400,000 clones, 87% found once. The sequenced sample was PBMCs. Receptors originate from a woman aged 30 to 39 in good health and CMV-seropositive.

This sequence joins TRBV30 and TRBJ1-3, with a tentative D call TRBD1 (5 bases). From germline, CDR1 is GTSNPN and CDR2 SVGIG (reference sequence). The CDR3 has 10 amino acids. Trimming pared 1 base from V and 16 bases from J, leaving 11 bases between. CDR3 loop: CAWSDSGTYF. In nucleotides, the CDR3 is TGTGCCTGGAGTGACTCTGGGACGTATTTT.

This clone was recorded only once. The rearrangement links TRBV28 to TRBJ1-6; unclear D gene. Trimming cost V 5 bases and J 3 bases, with 17 bases left between them. This CDR3 is built from 17 residues. The germline CDR1 and CDR2 sequences are MDHEN and SYDVKM. The CDR3 loop reads CASSLRAKGIYNSPLHF. The CDR3 bases are TGTGCCAGCAGTCTCCGGGCCAAAGGGATCTATAATTCACCCCTCCACTTT.

This rearrangement joins TRBV29-1 to TRBJ2-5; 7 bases are a match to TRBD1. Trimming took 7 bases from V and 4 from J; bases not matched to a gene: 3. This CDR3 region has 11 residues. Germline-derived CDR1 and CDR2 are SQVTM and ANQGSEA. Here the CDR3 reads CSAYRGETQYF. CDR3 nucleotide sequence: TGCAGCGCCTACAGGGGAGAGACCCAGTACTTC. Complete variable domain (other parts from reference TRBV29-1 and TRBJ2-5): SAVISQKPSRDICQRGTSLTIQCQVDSQVTMMFWYRQQPGQSLTLIATANQGSEATYESGFVIDKFPISRPNLTFSTLTVSNMSPEDSSIYLCSAYRGETQYFGPGTRLLVL.

This clone was detected only a few times. The chain combines TRBV29-1 with TRBJ2-7; 10 bases agree with TRBD1. This CDR3 comprises 13 residues. Germline CDR1 reads SQVTM; CDR2 reads ANQGSEA. Germline trimming cut 4 bases from V and 2 bases from J; bases unmatched to any gene: 2. The CDR3 spells CSVGQGAAYEQYF. The CDR3 bases are TGCAGCGTTGGACAGGGGGCCGCCTACGAGCAGTACTTC.

The chain uses TRBV9 and TRBJ2-1, with TRBD2 as a possible D gene (6 bases). V was clipped by 7 bases and J by 10 bases, with 9 bases between them. Germline V CDR1 and CDR2: SGDLS, YYNGEE. This CDR3 comprises 10 residues. The CDR3 spells CASGGREQFF. In DNA, the CDR3 is TGTGCCAGCGGTGGGAGGGAGCAGTTCTTC.

This clone was seen a handful of times. The chain uses TRBV2 and TRBJ2-5; 8 bases are a match to TRBD1. This CDR3 spans 15 amino acids. Per the germline V gene, CDR1 is SNHLY and CDR2 is FYNNEI. The V gene end was trimmed by 6 bases and the J gene end by 2 bases; junction bases not matched to a gene: 8. CDR3 in amino acids: CASRATGVGQETQYF. CDR3 bases: TGTGCCAGCAGGGCGACAGGGGTTGGGCAAGAGACCCAGTACTTC. Supplemented by reference TRBV2 and TRBJ2-5, the full variable domain reads EPEVTQTPSHQVTQMGQEVILRCVPISNHLYFYWYRQILGQKVEFLVSFYNNEISEKSEIFDDQFSVERPDGSNFTLKIRSTKLEDSAMYFCASRATGVGQETQYFGPGTRLLVL.

The rearrangement joins TRBV6-5 to TRBJ1-1; perhaps TRBD1 as D (5 bases). The V gene's germline CDR1 is MNHEY and CDR2 SVGAGI. The CDR3 runs to 12 residues. V lost 6 bases to trimming and J lost 11 bases, with 16 bases between them. The CDR3 spells CASSQTGGDAFF. The DNA of the CDR3 is TGTGCCAGCAGCCAAACGGGGGGTGACGCTTTCTTT.

The rearrangement links TRBV18 to TRBJ2-2, with 7 bases identical to TRBD1. Trimming cost V 4 bases and J 1 base; bases outside gene matches: 6. The CDR3 has 16 residues. Germline CDR1 and CDR2: KGHSH and LQKENI. CDR3 in amino acids: CASSRGGQLNTGELFF. The CDR3 DNA reads as TGTGCCAGCTCACGTGGGGGACAGTTGAACACCGGGGAGCTGTTTTTT.

The CDR3 DNA reads as TGTGCCAGCTCACCACAAACAGGTGACACTGAAGCTTTCTTT. Residues: CASSPQTGDTEAFF. The gene calls are TRBV18 and TRBJ1-1, with D perhaps TRBD1 (5 bases). Trimming removed 1 base from V and 3 bases from J, with 9 bases in between. CDR1 is KGHSH and CDR2 is LQKENI in the germline V gene. This CDR3 has 14 residues.

This CDR3 reads CASSQESGMETQYF. Here the CDR3 DNA reads TGCGCCAGCAGCCAAGAATCAGGGATGGAGACCCAGTACTTC. The V call is TRBV4-3, the J call TRBJ2-5, with D perhaps TRBD1 (5 bases). Trimming shortened V by 0 bases and J by 5 bases, and 10 bases separated the two germline ends. The CDR3 contains 14 residues. Per germline, CDR1 LGHNA and CDR2 YSLEER.

The chain uses TRBV13 and TRBJ2-7; D is undetermined. V was pared by 7 bases and J by 4 bases, with 11 bases between. The germline gives CDR1 PRHDT, CDR2 FYEKMQ (reference sequence). The CDR3 runs to 12 residues. This chain's CDR3 is CASTIAHYEQYF. Written as DNA, the CDR3 is TGTGCCAGCACTATTGCCCATTACGAGCAGTACTTC.

The V and J genes are TRBV28 and TRBJ1-1; a possible D gene is TRBD1 (6 bases). Per germline, CDR1 MDHEN and CDR2 SYDVKM. The CDR3 consists of 15 residues. V lost 3 bases and J 10 bases, leaving 21 bases between the germline ends. The chain's CDR3 is CASSLGNRPGRGAFF. The CDR3 DNA is TGTGCCAGCAGTTTGGGTAACCGACCTGGCAGGGGAGCTTTCTTT.

The chain combines TRBV2 with TRBJ2-5, with D maybe TRBD2 (6 bases). CDR1 and CDR2 (germline): SNHLY, FYNNEI. V lost 9 bases and J lost 2, with 16 bases in between. CDR3 length: 14 amino acids. The CDR3 loop is CASEGTPRQETQYF. CDR3 nucleotide sequence: TGTGCCAGTGAGGGGACTCCCCGACAAGAGACCCAGTACTTC.

CDR3 protein: CSVEAPQGISNYGYTF. The CDR3 coding sequence is TGCAGCGTTGAAGCGCCACAGGGGATTTCTAACTATGGCTACACCTTC. The V gene is TRBV29-1, the J gene TRBJ1-2, with 7 bases identical to TRBD1. V shed 1 base, J shed 0 bases, and the junction held 8 bases outside the gene matches. The germline CDR1 and CDR2 sequences are SQVTM and ANQGSEA. The CDR3 spans 16 residues.

The chain carries TRBV7-2 and TRBJ1-4, with D unclear. CDR3 length equals 15 residues. From germline, CDR1 is SGHTA and CDR2 FQGNSA. Trimming pared 1 base from V and 1 base from J, leaving 7 bases between. The CDR3 loop is CASSLVLGTNEKLFF. The CDR3 DNA follows: TGTGCCAGCAGCTTAGTCCTAGGAACTAATGAAAAACTGTTTTTT.

The V and J genes are TRBV30 and TRBJ2-7; D gene unclear. Germline V gene sequence: CDR1 GTSNPN, CDR2 SVGIG (reference sequence). Between the trimmed V and J ends, which lost 5 bases and 0 bases, there was a span of 8 bases. This CDR3 spans 12 amino acids. The CDR3 bases are TGTGCCTGGGCGGACCGCTCCTACGAGCAGTACTTC. Translating gives CAWADRSYEQYF.

V and J are TRBV19 and TRBJ1-6; 8 positions agree with TRBD1. This CDR3 comprises 14 residues. With V trimmed by 6 bases and J by 7 bases, 5 bases remained unmatched. Germline CDR1 LNHDA, CDR2 SQIVND (reference sequence). CDR3 sequence: CASRLTGGNSPLHF. CDR3 DNA: TGTGCCAGTAGACTTACAGGGGGGAATTCACCCCTCCACTTT.

The chain is built from TRBV28 and TRBJ1-2; TRBD1 might be the D (5 bases). The CDR3 length is 13 residues. V lost 4 bases to trimming and J lost 6 bases, with 12 bases between them. Germline CDR1 and CDR2: MDHEN and SYDVKM. CDR3 loop: CASSWGSRDGYTF. In DNA, the CDR3 is TGTGCCAGCAGTTGGGGGTCCCGTGATGGCTACACCTTC.

The CDR3 nucleotides are TGTGCCAGCAGCTCCTCGGGGAGGGCAGGGGAGACCCAGTACTTC. Its protein product is CASSSSGRAGETQYF. This chain joins TRBV7-2 and TRBJ2-5; 7 bases agree with TRBD2. This CDR3 spans 15 amino acids. Germline values: CDR1 SGHTA, CDR2 FQGNSA. V gave up 4 bases and J gave up 5 bases; unmatched junction bases: 10.

This clone was counted once. The V and J genes are TRBV5-6 and TRBJ1-5, with 9 bases matching TRBD1. The V gene end was trimmed by 4 bases and the J gene end by 6 bases; junction bases not matched to a gene: 5. The CDR3 is 14 residues long. Germline V gene sequence: CDR1 SGHDT, CDR2 YYEEEE. DNA of the CDR3: TGTGCCAGCAGCCCGGGACAGGGCCGTCAGCCCCAGCATTTT. The encoded protein is CASSPGQGRQPQHF.

This clone was detected a few times. V is TRBV6-5 and J is TRBJ2-7, with TRBD1 identical over 7 bases. Germline V gene data show CDR1 as MNHEY and CDR2 as SVGAGI. V lost 0 bases and J lost 2; bases outside the gene matches: 7. The CDR3 is 16 amino acids. CDR3 nucleotides: TGTGCCAGCAGTTACTCCCGGACAGGACGGACCTACGAGCAGTACTTC. It codes for CASSYSRTGRTYEQYF.

V is TRBV30 and J is TRBJ1-4, with D possibly being TRBD1 (6 bases). This CDR3 is built from 15 residues. The germline CDR1 and CDR2 sequences are GTSNPN and SVGIG (reference sequence). Between the trimmed V and J ends, which lost 0 bases and 8 bases, there was a span of 16 bases. The CDR3 protein is CAWSVRQAGREKLFF. CDR3 sequence (DNA): TGTGCCTGGAGTGTACGACAGGCCGGAAGGGAAAAACTGTTTTTT.

The rearrangement links TRBV27 to TRBJ2-5; possibly TRBD1 for D (6 bases). CDR3 length: 15 residues. V was trimmed by 6 bases and J by 5 bases, leaving 19 bases between them. Germline-derived CDR1 and CDR2 are MNHEY and SMNVEV (reference sequence). The CDR3, as DNA: TGTGCCAGCAGCCCCGGACAGCGACTGGTGGAGACCCAGTACTTC. It translates to CASSPGQRLVETQYF.